Presented here are 19 T cell receptor beta chains from one specimen sequenced in a study of OX40 agonist ivuxolimab in advanced cancers. The protocol used for the library was the immunoSEQ multiplex PCR assay. In TCRdb, the immuneACCESS table is reduced to in-frame sequences with V and J assigned. These tables do not hold every clone; where another copy was compared, an unresolved V gene accounts for under half, and the others remain unexplained. The sample yields 65,000 to 80,000 clones; over 90% were counted once. The top ten clones comprise about 6.4% of the sample. The sequencing used CD4+ or CD8+ T cells sorted from blood, collected in a trial of the OX40 agonist ivuxolimab. The origin of the receptors is an adult with an advanced solid tumor such as melanoma, head and neck, liver or kidney cancer.

Only one count was recorded for this clone. The V call is TRBV5-1, the J call TRBJ2-7, with D perhaps assigned TRBD1 or TRBD2 (6 bases each). V was pared by 4 bases and J by 5 bases, with 19 bases between. This CDR3 contains 15 residues. Germline V gene lookup returns CDR1 SGHRS and CDR2 YFSETQ. Here the CDR3 reads CASSPRDGGLDEQYF. The CDR3 DNA follows: TGCGCCAGCAGCCCCCGAGATGGGGGGCTCGACGAGCAGTACTTC.

V is TRBV7-6 and J is TRBJ2-1, with TRBD2 matching over 10 bases. CDR1 and CDR2 (germline): SGHVS, FNYEAQ. V lost 5 bases, J lost 4 bases, and 5 bases stayed unmatched. This CDR3 has 15 residues. The CDR3 reads CASSLSGGLYNEQFF. The CDR3 DNA is TGTGCCAGCAGCCTTAGCGGGGGGCTGTACAATGAGCAGTTCTTC.

A remark on this clone: One end of the junction varies from germline; a read error may be responsible. This chain connects TRBV7-2 to TRBJ2-5, with 12 bases identical to TRBD2. Germline lookup yields CDR1 SGHTA and CDR2 FQGNSA. The CDR3 totals 17 residues. As DNA, the CDR3 is TGTGCCAGCAGCGTAGCTTCTAGCGGGAGGGCCATAGAGACCCAGTACTTC. Amino acid sequence: CASSVASSGRAIETQYF. The full variable domain, in which reference TRBV7-2 and TRBJ2-5 provide the parts outside the CDR3, is GAGVSQSPSNKVTEKGKDVELRCDPISGHTALYWYRQSLGQGLEFLIYFQGNSAPDKSGLPSDRFSAERTGGSVSTLTIQRTQQEDSAVYLCASSVASSGRAIETQYFGPGTRLLVL.

The chain carries TRBV21-1 and TRBJ1-1; the DNA was not used to check the table's D call, TRBD1. TRBV21-1 is shown as a pseudogene. This CDR3 has 16 residues. The CDR3 DNA reads as TGTGCCAGCAGCAAAGCCGGGACAGGATGGAACACTGAAGCTTTCTTT. It yields the protein CASSKAGTGWNTEAFF.

In this sample, this clone turned up once. The J gene is TRBJ2-1, the V gene TRBV6-6, with D possibly matching TRBD1 (5 bases). This CDR3 contains 16 residues. CDR1 is MNHNY, CDR2 SVGAGI, per germline (reference sequence). The V end was cut by 0 bases, the J end by 2 bases, with 11 bases between. The CDR3 spells CASSYSIGVPYNEQFF. The CDR3 DNA is TGTGCCAGCAGTTACTCGATAGGGGTCCCCTACAATGAGCAGTTCTTC.

The rearrangement uses TRBV19 and TRBJ1-5, with TRBD1 matching 9 bases. This CDR3 contains 15 residues. V lost 5 bases, J lost 4 bases, and 6 bases stayed unmatched. The germline gives CDR1 LNHDA, CDR2 SQIVND (reference sequence). The CDR3 region has the DNA TGTGCCAGTAGTTCCCATGACAGGGGGAATCAGCCCCAGCATTTT. Its protein product is CASSSHDRGNQPQHF.

V gene TRBV4-2 combines with J gene TRBJ2-4, with D possibly matching TRBD2 (6 bases). This CDR3 is 17 amino acids long. The germline CDR1 and CDR2 sequences are LGHNA and YNFKEQ. V lost 0 bases, J lost 3 bases, and 15 bases lay in between. The CDR3 coding sequence is TGTGCCAGCAGCCAAGATCCTGGGCCGGGGGACAAAAACATTCAGTACTTC. Translated, it gives CASSQDPGPGDKNIQYF.

The rearrangement links TRBV7-9 to TRBJ2-7; tentative D call: TRBD2 (6 bases). CDR1 and CDR2 from the germline V gene are SEHNR and FQNEAQ (reference sequence). V shed 5 bases and J shed 2 bases, with 16 bases lying between them. This CDR3 contains 15 residues. The CDR3 sequence is CASSPRDWGAYEQYF. The CDR3 nucleotides read TGTGCCAGCAGCCCCAGGGACTGGGGAGCCTACGAGCAGTACTTC.

The chain has TRBV15 and TRBJ2-3; D remains unclear. This CDR3 is built from 12 residues. V dropped 0 bases and J dropped 8 bases, with 6 bases sitting between them. Germline V gene lookup returns CDR1 LNHNV and CDR2 YYDKDF (reference sequence). The DNA for the CDR3 is TGTGCCACCAGCAGAGATCGAGTTACGCAGTATTTT. Translated: CATSRDRVTQYF.

The chain links TRBV7-6 to TRBJ2-1, with D unresolved. The V end lost 0 bases, the J end lost 9 bases, and 12 bases lay between the germline ends. Germline V gene data show CDR1 as SGHVS and CDR2 as FNYEAQ. The CDR3 length is 14 residues. The CDR3 protein is CASSLASEVGEQFF. CDR3 DNA sequence: TGTGCCAGCAGCTTAGCCTCAGAGGTCGGTGAGCAGTTCTTC.

This chain joins TRBV6-5 and TRBJ1-1, with D possibly TRBD1 on 5 matching bases. This CDR3 contains 13 residues. V lost 6 bases to trimming and J lost 4 bases, with 12 bases between them. From germline, CDR1 is MNHEY and CDR2 SVGAGI. This CDR3 reads CASSPGRGTEAFF. CDR3 nucleotides: TGTGCCAGCAGCCCCGGAAGGGGCACTGAAGCTTTCTTT.

The chain couples TRBV5-1 to TRBJ2-7, with 8 bases identical to TRBD1. Germline V gives CDR1 SGHRS, CDR2 YFSETQ. The CDR3 is 14 amino acids. J gave up 7 bases and V 0 bases, and 6 bases lay outside the gene matches. CDR3 in amino acids: CASSLVSGGLEQYF. CDR3 nucleotides: TGCGCCAGCAGCTTGGTGTCAGGGGGCTTGGAGCAGTACTTC.

This chain links TRBV14 with TRBJ1-2, with TRBD1 as a possible D gene (5 bases). Germline CDR1 reads SGHDN; CDR2 reads FVKESK. V was pared by 4 bases and J by 1 base, with 7 bases between. The length of the CDR3 is 13 residues. CDR3 DNA sequence: TGTGCCAGCAGCCCCCAGGGTAACTATGGCTACACCTTC. Its translation is CASSPQGNYGYTF. Full variable domain (rest looked up from reference TRBV14 and TRBJ1-2): EAGVTQFPSHSVIEKGQTVTLRCDPISGHDNLYWYRRVMGKEIKFLLHFVKESKQDESGMPNNRFLAERTGGTYSTLKVQPAELEDSGVYFCASSPQGNYGYTFGSGTRLTVV.

Regarding this clone: The junction does not match germline at one end; this may be a read error. This chain connects TRBV4-2 to TRBJ2-1; tentative D call: TRBD1 (6 bases). The CDR3 runs to 13 residues. Germline CDR1 LGHNA, CDR2 YNFKEQ. The CDR3 sequence is CASSNQGTTGYLF. The CDR3 DNA follows: TGTGCCAGCAGCAACCAGGGGACAACAGGATACCTCTTC.

The chain combines TRBV25-1 with TRBJ1-1, with 8 bases lining up with TRBD1. V was clipped by 3 bases and J by 4 bases; unmatched bases: 4. Germline lookup yields CDR1 MGHDK and CDR2 SYGVNS. This CDR3 has 14 amino acids. CDR3 in DNA: TGTGCCAGCAGTGAGACAGGGGAGAGCACTGAAGCTTTCTTT. It codes for CASSETGESTEAFF.

The V gene is TRBV9, the J gene TRBJ1-2, with D perhaps TRBD1 (5 bases). The V end lost 3 bases, the J end lost 4 bases, and 13 bases lay between the germline ends. The germline gives CDR1 SGDLS, CDR2 YYNGEE. The CDR3 consists of 14 residues. In DNA form, the CDR3 reads TGTGCCAGCAGCGCGTCCGGAGGGACCTATGGCTACACCTTC. Its translation: CASSASGGTYGYTF.

The chain recombines TRBV15 with TRBJ1-4, with 8 bases fitting TRBD1. Looked up from germline, CDR1 is LNHNV and CDR2 is YYDKDF (reference sequence). The junction had 4 bases not matched to a gene; V was cut back by 4 bases and J by 3 bases. The CDR3 has 15 amino acids. The CDR3 DNA reads TGTGCCACCAGCACCGACAGGGGAGCTAATGAAAAACTGTTTTTT. It specifies CATSTDRGANEKLFF.

The chain employs TRBV30 and TRBJ1-2; D is ambiguous. Germline CDR1 and CDR2: GTSNPN and SVGIG (reference sequence). The V gene lost 2 bases and the J gene lost 4 bases, with 14 bases spanning the gap. The length of the CDR3 is 14 residues. The CDR3 sequence is CAWSTGSSFYGYTF. CDR3 in DNA: TGTGCCTGGAGTACGGGCAGCAGCTTCTATGGCTACACCTTC.

This chain uses TRBV11-2 with TRBJ2-7, with D tentatively TRBD1 (6 bases). V lost 1 base to trimming and J lost 4 bases, with 14 bases between them. The CDR3 loop spans 15 amino acids. Per the germline V gene, CDR1 is SGHAT and CDR2 is FQNNGV. The DNA of the CDR3 is TGTGCCAGCAGCTTAGGCGCAACAGGGAAATACGAGCAGTACTTC. Protein sequence: CASSLGATGKYEQYF.